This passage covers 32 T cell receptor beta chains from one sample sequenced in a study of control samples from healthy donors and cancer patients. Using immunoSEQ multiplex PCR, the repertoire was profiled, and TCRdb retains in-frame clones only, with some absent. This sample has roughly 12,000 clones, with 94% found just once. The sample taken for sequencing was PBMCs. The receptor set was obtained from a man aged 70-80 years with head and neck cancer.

The CDR3: CASSLVVAGAHNEQFF. CDR3 bases: TGCGCCAGCAGCTTGGTGGTAGCGGGAGCACACAATGAGCAGTTCTTC. The chain joins TRBV5-1 to TRBJ2-1, with 9 bases fitting TRBD2. The trim removed 0 bases at V and 5 bases at J, leaving 6 bases unmatched. Germline assignment: CDR1 SGHRS and CDR2 YFSETQ. This CDR3 spans 16 amino acids.

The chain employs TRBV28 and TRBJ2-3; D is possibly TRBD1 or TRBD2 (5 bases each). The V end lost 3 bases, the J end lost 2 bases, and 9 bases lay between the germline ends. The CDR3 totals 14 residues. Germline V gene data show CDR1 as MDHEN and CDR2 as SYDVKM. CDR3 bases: TGTGCCAGCAGTTTTCTAGGGACCACAGATACGCAGTATTTT. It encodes CASSFLGTTDTQYF. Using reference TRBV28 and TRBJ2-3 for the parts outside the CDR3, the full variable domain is DVKVTQSSRYLVKRTGEKVFLECVQDMDHENMFWYRQDPGLGLRLIYFSYDVKMKEKGDIPEGYSVSREKKERFSLILESASTNQTSMYLCASSFLGTTDTQYFGPGTRLTVL.

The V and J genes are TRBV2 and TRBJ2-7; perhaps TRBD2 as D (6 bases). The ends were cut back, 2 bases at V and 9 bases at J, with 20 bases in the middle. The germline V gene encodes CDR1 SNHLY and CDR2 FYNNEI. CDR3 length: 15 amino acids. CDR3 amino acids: CASSEWEASGFVQYF. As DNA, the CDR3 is TGTGCCAGCAGTGAATGGGAGGCCTCTGGGTTTGTGCAGTACTTC.

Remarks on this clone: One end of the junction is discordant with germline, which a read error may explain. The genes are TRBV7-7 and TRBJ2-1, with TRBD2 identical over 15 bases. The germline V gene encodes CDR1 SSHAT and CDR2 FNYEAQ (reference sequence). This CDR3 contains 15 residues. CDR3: CASNRGLAGGPEQFF. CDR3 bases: TGTGCTAGCAACCGAGGACTAGCGGGAGGGCCTGAGCAGTTCTTC.

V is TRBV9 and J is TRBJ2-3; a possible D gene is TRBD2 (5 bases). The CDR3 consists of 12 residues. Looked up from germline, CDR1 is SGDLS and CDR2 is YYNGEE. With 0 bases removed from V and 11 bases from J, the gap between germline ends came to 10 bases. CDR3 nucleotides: TGTGCCAGCAGCGTAGTTGAGGGTATGCAGTATTTT. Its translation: CASSVVEGMQYF.

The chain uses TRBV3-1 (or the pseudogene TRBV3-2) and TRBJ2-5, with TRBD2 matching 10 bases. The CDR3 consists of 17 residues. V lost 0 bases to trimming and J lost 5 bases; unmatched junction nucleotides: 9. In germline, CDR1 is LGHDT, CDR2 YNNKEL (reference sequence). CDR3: CASSQEYLAGGRETQYF. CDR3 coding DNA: TGTGCCAGCAGCCAAGAGTACTTAGCGGGGGGCAGGGAGACCCAGTACTTC.

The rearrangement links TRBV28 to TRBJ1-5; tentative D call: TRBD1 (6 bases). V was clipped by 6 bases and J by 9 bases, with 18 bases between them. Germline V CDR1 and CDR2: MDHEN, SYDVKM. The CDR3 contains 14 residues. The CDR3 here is CASRPRGSPWPQHF. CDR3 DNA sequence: TGTGCCAGCAGACCGAGGGGGTCCCCCTGGCCCCAGCATTTT.

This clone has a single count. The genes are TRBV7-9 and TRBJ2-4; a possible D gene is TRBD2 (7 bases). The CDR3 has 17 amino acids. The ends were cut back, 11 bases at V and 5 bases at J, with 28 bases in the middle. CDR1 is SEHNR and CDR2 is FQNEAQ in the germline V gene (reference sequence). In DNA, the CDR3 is TGTGCCTCTGCGAGAGGGGGGAGCGGGGTTGGCCAAAACATTCAGTACTTC. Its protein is CASARGGSGVGQNIQYF.

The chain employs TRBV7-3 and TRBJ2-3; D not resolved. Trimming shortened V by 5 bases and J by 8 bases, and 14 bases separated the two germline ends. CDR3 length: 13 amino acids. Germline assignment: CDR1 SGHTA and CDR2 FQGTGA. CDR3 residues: CASSAYRSATQYF. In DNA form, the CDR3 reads TGTGCCAGCAGCGCCTATCGATCGGCTACGCAGTATTTT.

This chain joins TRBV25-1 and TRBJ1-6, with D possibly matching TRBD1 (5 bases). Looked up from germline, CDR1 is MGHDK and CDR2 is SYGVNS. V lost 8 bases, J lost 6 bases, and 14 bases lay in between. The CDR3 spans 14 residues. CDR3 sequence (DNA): TGTGCCAGCTGTTGGGGGTTGAGTAATTCACCCCTCCACTTT. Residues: CASCWGLSNSPLHF.

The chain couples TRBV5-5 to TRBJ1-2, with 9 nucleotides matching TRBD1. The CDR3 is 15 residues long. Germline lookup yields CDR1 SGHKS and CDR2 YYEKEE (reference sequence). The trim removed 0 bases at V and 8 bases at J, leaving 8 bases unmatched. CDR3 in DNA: TGTGCCAGCAGCTTGGGGACAGGGGTTTCGGCAGGCTACACCTTC. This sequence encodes CASSLGTGVSAGYTF.

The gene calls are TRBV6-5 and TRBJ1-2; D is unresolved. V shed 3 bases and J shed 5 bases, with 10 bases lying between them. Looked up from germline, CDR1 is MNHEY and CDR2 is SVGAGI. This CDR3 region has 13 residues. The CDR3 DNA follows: TGTGCCAGCAGTTATTCGAAAGAATATGGCTACACCTTC. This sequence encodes CASSYSKEYGYTF.

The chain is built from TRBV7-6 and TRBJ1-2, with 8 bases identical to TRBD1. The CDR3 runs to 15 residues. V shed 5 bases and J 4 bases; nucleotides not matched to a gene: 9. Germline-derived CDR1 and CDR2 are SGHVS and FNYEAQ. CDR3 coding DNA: TGTGCCAGCAGCCCTAGACAGGGGCAAAGCTATGGCTACACCTTC. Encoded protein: CASSPRQGQSYGYTF.

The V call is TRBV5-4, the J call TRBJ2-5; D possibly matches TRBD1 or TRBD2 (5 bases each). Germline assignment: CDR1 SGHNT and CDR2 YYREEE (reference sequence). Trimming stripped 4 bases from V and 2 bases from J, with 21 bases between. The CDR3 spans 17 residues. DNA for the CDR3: TGTGCCAGCAGCAGTGGTGTGGGACGGAGACTTCAAGAGACCCAGTACTTC. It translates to CASSSGVGRRLQETQYF.

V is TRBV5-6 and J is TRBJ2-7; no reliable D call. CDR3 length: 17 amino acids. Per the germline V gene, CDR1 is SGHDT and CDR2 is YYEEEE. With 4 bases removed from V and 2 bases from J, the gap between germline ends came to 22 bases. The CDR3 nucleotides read TGTGCCAGCAGCCTTATTCTAGTTGGCGCCCCCACCTACGAGCAGTACTTC. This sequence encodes CASSLILVGAPTYEQYF. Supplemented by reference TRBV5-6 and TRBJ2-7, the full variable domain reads DAGVTQSPTHLIKTRGQQVTLRCSPKSGHDTVSWYQQALGQGPQFIFQYYEEEERQRGNFPDRFSGHQFPNYSSELNVNALLLGDSALYLCASSLILVGAPTYEQYFGPGTRLTVT.

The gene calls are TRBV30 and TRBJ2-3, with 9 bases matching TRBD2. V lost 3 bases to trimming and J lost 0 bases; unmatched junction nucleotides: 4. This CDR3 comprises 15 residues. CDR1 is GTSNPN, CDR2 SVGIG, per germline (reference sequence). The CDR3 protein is CAWRLTSGSTDTQYF. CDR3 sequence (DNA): TGTGCCTGGAGGTTGACTAGCGGTAGCACAGATACGCAGTATTTT.

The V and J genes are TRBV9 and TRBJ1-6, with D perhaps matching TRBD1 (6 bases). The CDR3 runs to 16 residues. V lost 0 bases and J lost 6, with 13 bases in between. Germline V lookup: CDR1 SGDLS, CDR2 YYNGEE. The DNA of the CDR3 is TGTGCCAGCAGCGTAGATAGGGGGGCTCCTAATTCACCCCTCCACTTT. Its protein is CASSVDRGAPNSPLHF.

The CDR3 protein is CASSPEGRERTEAFF. The CDR3 DNA follows: TGTGCCAGCAGCCCAGAGGGGCGAGAGAGAACTGAAGCTTTCTTT. The chain couples TRBV9 to TRBJ1-1, with a possible D match to TRBD1 (5 bases). CDR3 length: 15 residues. Germline assignment: CDR1 SGDLS and CDR2 YYNGEE. Trimming took off 4 bases at V and 5 bases at J, with 18 bases between the two ends.

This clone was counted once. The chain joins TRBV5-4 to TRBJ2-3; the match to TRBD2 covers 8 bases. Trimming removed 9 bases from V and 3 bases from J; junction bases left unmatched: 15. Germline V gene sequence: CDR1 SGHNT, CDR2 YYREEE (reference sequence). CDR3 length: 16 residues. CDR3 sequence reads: CAIPWGGRGGTDTQYF. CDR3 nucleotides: TGTGCCATACCTTGGGGAGGCCGGGGGGGGACAGATACGCAGTATTTT. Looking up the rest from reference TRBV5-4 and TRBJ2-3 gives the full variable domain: ETGVTQSPTHLIKTRGQQVTLRCSSQSGHNTVSWYQQALGQGPQFIFQYYREEENGRGNFPPRFSGLQFPNYSSELNVNALELDDSALYLCAIPWGGRGGTDTQYFGPGTRLTVL.

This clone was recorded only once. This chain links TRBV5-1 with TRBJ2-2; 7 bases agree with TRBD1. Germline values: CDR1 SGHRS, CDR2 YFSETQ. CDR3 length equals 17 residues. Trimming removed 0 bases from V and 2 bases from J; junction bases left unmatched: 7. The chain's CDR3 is CASSLEWGTANTGELFF. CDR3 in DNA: TGCGCCAGCAGCTTGGAATGGGGGACAGCCAACACCGGGGAGCTGTTTTTT.

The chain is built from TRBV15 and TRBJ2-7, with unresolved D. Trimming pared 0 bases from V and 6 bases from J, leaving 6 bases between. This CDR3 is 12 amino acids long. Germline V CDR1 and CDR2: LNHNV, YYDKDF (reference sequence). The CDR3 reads CATSREGREQYF. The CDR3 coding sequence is TGTGCCACCAGCAGAGAGGGTCGCGAGCAGTACTTC. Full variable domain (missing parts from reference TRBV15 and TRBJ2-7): DAMVIQNPRYQVTQFGKPVTLSCSQTLNHNVMYWYQQKSSQAPKLLFHYYDKDFNNEADTPDNFQSRRPNTSFCFLDIRSPGLGDTAMYLCATSREGREQYFGPGTRLTVT.

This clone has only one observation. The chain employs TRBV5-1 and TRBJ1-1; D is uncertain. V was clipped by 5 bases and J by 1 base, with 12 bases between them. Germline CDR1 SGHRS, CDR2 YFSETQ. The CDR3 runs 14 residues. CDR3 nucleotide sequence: TGCGCCAGCAGTTTGCCGGGGAGGAACACTGAAGCTTTCTTT. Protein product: CASSLPGRNTEAFF.

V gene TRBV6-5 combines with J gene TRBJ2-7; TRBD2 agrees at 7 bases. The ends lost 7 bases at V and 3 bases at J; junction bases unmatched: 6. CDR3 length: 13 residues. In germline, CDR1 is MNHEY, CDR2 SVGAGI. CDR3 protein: CASTHASGYEQYF. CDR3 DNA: TGTGCCAGCACCCATGCTAGCGGCTACGAGCAGTACTTC.

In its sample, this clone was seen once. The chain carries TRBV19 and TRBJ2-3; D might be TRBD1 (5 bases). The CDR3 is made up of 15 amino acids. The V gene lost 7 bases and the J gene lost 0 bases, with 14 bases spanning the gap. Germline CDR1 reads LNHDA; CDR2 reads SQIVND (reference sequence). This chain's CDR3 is CASTWGGPSTDTQYF. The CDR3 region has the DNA TGTGCCAGTACGTGGGGCGGACCAAGCACAGATACGCAGTATTTT. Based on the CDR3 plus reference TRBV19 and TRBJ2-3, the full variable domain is DGGITQSPKYLFRKEGQNVTLSCEQNLNHDAMYWYRQDPGQGLRLIYYSQIVNDFQKGDIAEGYSVSREKKESFPLTVTSAQKNPTAFYLCASTWGGPSTDTQYFGPGTRLTVL.

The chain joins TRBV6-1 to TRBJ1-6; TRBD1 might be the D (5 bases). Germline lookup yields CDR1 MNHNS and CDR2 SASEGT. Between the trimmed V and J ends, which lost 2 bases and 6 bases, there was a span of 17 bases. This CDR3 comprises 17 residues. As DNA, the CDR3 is TGTGCCAGCAGTGAACTTCCGGGACGTAGTTCTAATTCACCCCTCCACTTT. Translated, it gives CASSELPGRSSNSPLHF.

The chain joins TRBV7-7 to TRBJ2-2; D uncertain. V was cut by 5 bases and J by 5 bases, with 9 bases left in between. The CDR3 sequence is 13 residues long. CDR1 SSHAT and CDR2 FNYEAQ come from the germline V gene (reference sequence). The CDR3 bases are TGTGCCAGCAGCGACGAAAGGACCGGGGAGCTGTTTTTT. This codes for CASSDERTGELFF.

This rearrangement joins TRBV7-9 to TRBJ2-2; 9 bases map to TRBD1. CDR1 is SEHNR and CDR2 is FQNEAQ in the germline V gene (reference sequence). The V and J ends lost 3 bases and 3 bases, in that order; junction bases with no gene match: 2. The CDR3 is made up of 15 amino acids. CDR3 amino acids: CASSFGTGHTGELFF. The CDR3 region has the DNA TGTGCCAGCAGCTTTGGGACAGGGCACACCGGGGAGCTGTTTTTT.

CDR3 in amino acids: CPRRETVFQDTQYF. The CDR3 DNA is TGTCCCCGCAGGGAGACAGTGTTTCAAGATACGCAGTATTTT. The gene calls are TRBV6-5 and TRBJ2-3, with D perhaps being TRBD1 or TRBD2 (5 bases each). The CDR3 contains 14 residues. Germline lookup yields CDR1 MNHEY and CDR2 SVGAGI.

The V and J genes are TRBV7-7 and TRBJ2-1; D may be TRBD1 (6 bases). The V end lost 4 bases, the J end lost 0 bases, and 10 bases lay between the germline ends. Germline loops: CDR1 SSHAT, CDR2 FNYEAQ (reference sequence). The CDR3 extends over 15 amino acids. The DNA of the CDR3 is TGTGCCAGCAGCTCAACAGGGAGCTCCTACAATGAGCAGTTCTTC. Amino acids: CASSSTGSSYNEQFF. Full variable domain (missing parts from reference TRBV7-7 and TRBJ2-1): GAGVSQSPRYKVTKRGQDVTLRCDPISSHATLYWYQQALGQGPEFLTYFNYEAQPDKSGLPSDRFSAERPEGSISTLTIQRTEQRDSAMYRCASSSTGSSYNEQFFGPGTRLTVL.

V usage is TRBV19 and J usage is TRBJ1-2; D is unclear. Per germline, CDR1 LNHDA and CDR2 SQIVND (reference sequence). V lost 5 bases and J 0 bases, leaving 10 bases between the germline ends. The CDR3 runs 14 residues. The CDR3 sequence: CASSGQAANYGYTF. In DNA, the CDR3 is TGTGCCAGTAGTGGGCAGGCCGCTAACTATGGCTACACCTTC.

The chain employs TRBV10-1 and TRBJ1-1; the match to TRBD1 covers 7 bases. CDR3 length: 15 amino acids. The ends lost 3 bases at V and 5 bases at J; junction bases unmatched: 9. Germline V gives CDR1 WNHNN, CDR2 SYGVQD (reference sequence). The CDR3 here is CASSEGGRGSTEAFF. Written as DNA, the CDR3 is TGCGCCAGCAGTGAAGGGGGCAGGGGATCGACTGAAGCTTTCTTT.

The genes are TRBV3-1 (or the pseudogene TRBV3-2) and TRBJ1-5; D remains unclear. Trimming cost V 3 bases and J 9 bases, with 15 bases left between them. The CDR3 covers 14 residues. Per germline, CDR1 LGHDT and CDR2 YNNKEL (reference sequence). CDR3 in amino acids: CASSQRSTGGPQHF. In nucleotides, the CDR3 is TGTGCCAGCAGCCAGAGGTCGACGGGAGGGCCCCAGCATTTT.